Listed below are T cell receptor beta chains from one sample, sequenced in a study of blood T cell repertoires in COVID-19. Using immunoSEQ multiplex PCR, the repertoire was profiled, and TCRdb retains in-frame clones only, with some absent. The data hold 200,000 or so clones, with around 80% observed a single time. Sequenced: peripheral blood. The receptors stem from a woman aged 55-70 years who had recovered from COVID-19. The conserved cysteine and the conserved F or W are not part of the CDR3 here. Each record gives: D gene, V gene, CDR3 protein. D genes are given only for firm matches.

.	TRBV15	ATSRDDTASGNTIY
TRBD2	TRBV30	AWGGTSGGPAYEQY
TRBD2	TRBV11-3	ASSEGRGPGPGANVLT
.	TRBV30	AWSVQLNEKLF
TRBD1	TRBV30	AWTKGTGWETQY
TRBD1	TRBV10-3	ATGRRDRGNTGELF
.	TRBV5-1	ASSLGGLDGYT
TRBD2	TRBV27	ASRDGLAKSSYNEQF
TRBD1	TRBV7-3	ASSLSGQDNSPLH
.	TRBV18	ASSPLGRTEAF
.	TRBV12-3/TRBV12-4	AIGSEGRGYT
.	TRBV6-5	ASSSFVDRAYEQY
.	TRBV30	AWKQAQNQLF
.	TRBV11-2	ASSHLSRVRNEQF
TRBD2	TRBV7-2	ASSLVDVRQGGADTQY
TRBD2	TRBV9	ASSVVGGEHSSYNEQF
.	TRBV4-2	ASSQDWQDGYT
.	TRBV5-1	ASSLEGLGETQY